The 8 T cell receptor beta chains below come from one sample, sequenced in a study of blood T cell repertoires in COVID-19. Using immunoSEQ multiplex PCR, the repertoire was profiled, and TCRdb retains in-frame clones only, with some absent. The data contain around 190,000 clones, 84% of them seen just once; the ten biggest clones take up roughly 3.1%. Material: PBMCs or T cells enriched from blood (not recorded which). The receptors shown here come from a woman aged 30 to 39 who had been exposed to COVID-19.

In its sample, this clone was seen a few times. This rearrangement joins TRBV6-2 or TRBV6-3 to TRBJ2-2; D unresolved. V lost 2 bases to trimming and J lost 5 bases, with 6 bases between them. The CDR3 extends over 13 amino acids. Per germline, CDR1 MNHEY and CDR2 SVGEGT. Here the CDR3 DNA reads TGTGCCAGCAGTTACCGGGTAACCGGGGAGCTGTTTTTT. Translation gives CASSYRVTGELFF.

V and J are TRBV2 and TRBJ1-5, with a possible D match to TRBD1 (5 bases). V lost 1 base and J lost 2, with 9 bases in between. This CDR3 region has 15 residues. CDR1 is SNHLY and CDR2 is FYNNEI in the germline V gene. CDR3 DNA sequence: TGTGCCAGCAGTGAAGTGGACACCGGCAATCAGCCCCAGCATTTT. Protein product: CASSEVDTGNQPQHF.

The CDR3: CASSEPPGSNSPLHF. DNA of the CDR3: TGCGCCAGCAGCGAGCCTCCAGGTTCTAATTCACCCCTCCACTTT. The chain has TRBV5-1 and TRBJ1-6; no clear D. The germline V gene has CDR1 SGHRS and CDR2 YFSETQ. The V end lost 4 bases, the J end lost 6 bases, and 14 bases lay between the germline ends. This CDR3 contains 15 residues.

The chain joins TRBV7-9 to TRBJ1-4, with D possibly matching TRBD1 (5 bases). The CDR3 runs to 12 residues. Germline lookup yields CDR1 SEHNR and CDR2 FQNEAQ (reference sequence). V lost 0 bases, J lost 10 bases, and 6 bases lay in between. CDR3 sequence: CASSLAGGKLFF. Written as DNA, the CDR3 is TGTGCCAGCAGCTTAGCCGGGGGAAAACTGTTTTTT. The complete variable domain, with remaining parts taken from reference TRBV7-9 and TRBJ1-4, reads DTGVSQNPRHKITKRGQNVTFRCDPISEHNRLYWYRQTLGQGPEFLTYFQNEAQLEKSRLLSDRFSAERPKGSFSTLEIQRTEQGDSAMYLCASSLAGGKLFFGSGTQLSVL.

The chain recombines TRBV11-2 with TRBJ1-2; D is perhaps TRBD1 (5 bases). Trimming stripped 3 bases from V and 2 bases from J, with 7 bases between. Germline V gives CDR1 SGHAT, CDR2 FQNNGV. The CDR3 contains 13 residues. DNA of the CDR3: TGTGCCAGCAGCTTGACAGCCAACTATGGCTACACCTTC. Its translation: CASSLTANYGYTF.

The chain couples TRBV6-2 or TRBV6-3 to TRBJ2-5; perhaps TRBD2 as D (7 bases). Trimming took 6 bases from V and 1 from J, leaving 15 bases between them. The CDR3 spans 15 residues. Germline V gives CDR1 MNHEY, CDR2 SVGEGT. The CDR3 DNA follows: TGTGCCAGCAGCCTTCGGGGGGCAGTCCAAGAGACCCAGTACTTC. Its translation: CASSLRGAVQETQYF.

This sequence joins TRBV15 and TRBJ2-3; 9 nucleotides line up with TRBD2. The CDR3 has 16 amino acids. Germline V lookup: CDR1 LNHNV, CDR2 YYDKDF (reference sequence). The V and J ends lost 3 bases and 7 bases, in that order; junction bases with no gene match: 11. This CDR3 is CATSRRLAAYNYTQYF. CDR3 DNA: TGTGCCACCAGCAGGAGACTAGCGGCCTACAATTATACGCAGTATTTT.

The rearrangement links TRBV20-1 to TRBJ1-1; D unresolved. The V gene's germline CDR1 is DFQATT and CDR2 SNEGSKA (reference sequence). The CDR3 spans 11 residues. V was shortened by 6 bases and J by 1 base, with 6 bases between the two germline ends. The CDR3 protein is CSAPGNTEAFF. CDR3 nucleotides: TGCAGTGCCCCAGGGAACACTGAAGCTTTCTTT.